The 15 T cell receptor beta chains given below trace back to one sample, sequenced in a study of T cells after yellow fever vaccination. TCRdb reprocessed the 5' RACE reads with MiXCR, giving one entry per CDR3 protein. Counted here are hundreds of thousands of distinct CDR3 sequences, more than 8.5% occurring once; the ten biggest clones make up roughly 18%. The material sequenced was PBMCs, taken on the day of the first yellow fever vaccination. These receptors were obtained from a man aged 18 to 30 who received the YFV17D yellow fever vaccine.

This clonotype was detected many times. The chain employs TRBV7-9 and TRBJ2-5, with D uncertain. V lost 5 bases and J 7 bases, leaving 20 bases between the germline ends. The CDR3 covers 15 residues. Germline loops: CDR1 SEHNR, CDR2 FQNEAQ (reference sequence). CDR3 nucleotide sequence: TGTGCCAGCAGCCCCCCCTGGCCCCCGGTGGGGACCCAGTACTTC. Protein: CASSPPWPPVGTQYF.

The chain is built from TRBV7-8 and TRBJ1-1; possible D gene TRBD1, 5 bases. CDR3 length: 15 residues. V dropped 3 bases and J dropped 5 bases, with 16 bases sitting between them. Germline loops: CDR1 SGHVS, CDR2 FQNEAQ. Here the CDR3 DNA reads TGTGCCAGCAGCTTTTCTGCGGGGGGGATTACTGAAGCTTTCTTT. Amino acids: CASSFSAGGITEAFF.

As DNA, the CDR3 is TGCGCCAGCAGCCGGATTGACTTGCGGGGGAGAAACAATGAGCAGTTCTTC. Protein product: CASSRIDLRGRNNEQFF. The genes are TRBV4-3 and TRBJ2-1; 7 bases are a match to TRBD2. CDR1 and CDR2 (germline): LGHNA, YSLEER. Germline trimming cut 4 bases from V and 5 bases from J; bases unmatched to any gene: 14. CDR3 size: 17 residues.

This sequence joins TRBV6-5 and TRBJ1-1; perhaps TRBD1 as D (5 bases). CDR3 length equals 15 residues. V was pared by 0 bases and J by 0 bases, with 8 bases between. CDR1 is MNHEY, CDR2 SVGAGI, per germline. Here the CDR3 DNA reads TGTGCCAGCAGTTACTCCGGGGCCTTGAACACTGAAGCTTTCTTT. Its protein product is CASSYSGALNTEAFF.

This clonotype has a handful of counts. Here the CDR3 DNA reads TGCGCCAGCAGCCAGCGACGCCTAAAAGGGCTGAGGGATGCAGATACGCAGTATTTT. Translating gives CASSQRRLKGLRDADTQYF. The J gene is TRBJ2-3, the V gene TRBV4-1, with D possibly matching TRBD2 (5 bases). This CDR3 is built from 19 residues. The germline gives CDR1 MGHRA, CDR2 YSYEKL. V was trimmed by 3 bases and J by 4 bases, leaving 26 bases between them.

This clonotype was seen many times. The rearrangement links TRBV5-1 to TRBJ2-7, with a weak D call TRBD2 (5 bases). CDR3 length equals 14 residues. Germline V CDR1 and CDR2: SGHRS, YFSETQ. Trimming removed 0 bases at V and 2 bases at J, with 9 bases between. The CDR3 nucleotides read TGCGCCAGCAGCTTGGGATCCGGGGCCTACGAGCAGTACGTC. Translating it yields CASSLGSGAYEQYV.

V and J are TRBV3-1 and TRBJ2-7; TRBD1 is a possible D gene (5 bases). CDR1 is LGHDT and CDR2 is YNNKEL in the germline V gene (reference sequence). V was pared by 1 base and J by 7 bases, with 8 bases between. The CDR3 consists of 12 residues. The CDR3 DNA sequence: TGTGCCAGCAGCCAAGGACAGCGAGAGCAGTACTTC. This gives the protein CASSQGQREQYF.

There are a few counts of this clonotype. The chain combines TRBV5-6 with TRBJ2-2, with TRBD1 as a possible D gene (5 bases). V lost 2 bases and J lost 5, with 13 bases in between. CDR1 is SGHDT and CDR2 is YYEEEE in the germline V gene. This CDR3 spans 15 amino acids. The CDR3 spells CASSFVRRVTGELFF. The CDR3 DNA follows: TGTGCCAGCAGCTTCGTCCGCAGGGTGACCGGGGAGCTGTTTTTT. Combining the CDR3 with reference TRBV5-6 and TRBJ2-2 gives the whole variable domain DAGVTQSPTHLIKTRGQQVTLRCSPKSGHDTVSWYQQALGQGPQFIFQYYEEEERQRGNFPDRFSGHQFPNYSSELNVNALLLGDSALYLCASSFVRRVTGELFFGEGSRLTVL.

The chain joins TRBV6-1 to TRBJ2-7; 12 bases agree with TRBD2. The CDR3 runs to 16 residues. The V segment lost 6 bases and the J segment 3 bases; nucleotides outside the gene matches: 9. CDR1 and CDR2 from the germline V gene are MNHNS and SASEGT. The CDR3 DNA reads as TGTGCCAGCAGCCCCGGCGGGACTAGCGGGCTCTACGAGCAGTACTTC. Its protein product is CASSPGGTSGLYEQYF.

This clonotype appeared a few times. This chain's CDR3 is CASSRRGYLTGELFF. The CDR3 region has the DNA TGTGCCAGCAGCCGCCGGGGGTACCTGACCGGGGAGCTGTTTTTT. The chain recombines TRBV11-2 with TRBJ2-2; the D gene is possibly TRBD2 (6 bases). Trimming pared 5 bases from V and 5 bases from J, leaving 15 bases between. The CDR3 has 15 residues. The germline CDR1 and CDR2 sequences are SGHAT and FQNNGV.

The rearrangement links TRBV18 to TRBJ2-3; 12 bases are shared with TRBD2. Germline-derived CDR1 and CDR2 are KGHSH and LQKENI. V shed 5 bases, J shed 6 bases, and the junction held 6 bases outside the gene matches. CDR3 length: 15 residues. DNA of the CDR3: TGTGCCAGCTCATCCACTAGCGGGGGGACGGATACGCAGTATTTT. As protein: CASSSTSGGTDTQYF.

On this clonotype: It may be a read error: a sequence one base away is much more abundant. V and J are TRBV5-4 and TRBJ2-5; possible D gene TRBD2, 5 bases. The CDR3 sequence is 14 residues long. Germline V CDR1 and CDR2: SGHNT, YYREEE (reference sequence). V shed 3 bases and J shed 0 bases, with 9 bases lying between them. Here the CDR3 reads CASSYDGDQETQYF. In nucleotides, the CDR3 is TGTGCCAGCAGCTACGACGGGGACCAAGAGACCCAGTACTTC.

The gene calls are TRBV6-2 or TRBV6-3 and TRBJ2-6, with 11 positions matching TRBD2. CDR1 is MNHEY, CDR2 SVGEGT, per germline. CDR3 size: 21 residues. With 8 bases clipped from V and 4 bases from J, the junction kept 22 bases outside the gene matches. The CDR3 spells CASPGTAPLAGAPRGANVLTF. Here the CDR3 DNA reads TGTGCCAGCCCCGGGACAGCCCCACTAGCGGGGGCCCCGAGGGGGGCCAACGTCCTGACTTTC.

This clonotype was seen at least ten times. The CDR3 sequence: CASSPQGGRLIDTQYF. CDR3 nucleotides: TGTGCCAGCAGCCCCCAGGGGGGGCGTTTAATAGATACGCAGTATTTT. The rearrangement links TRBV7-8 to TRBJ2-3; D assignment may be TRBD1 or TRBD2 (7 bases each). Trimming cost V 5 bases and J 5 bases, with 20 bases left between them. Per germline, CDR1 SGHVS and CDR2 FQNEAQ. The CDR3 is 16 amino acids.

In its sample, this clonotype was seen many times. The genes are TRBV20-1 and TRBJ2-3, with 8 bases lining up with TRBD2. V lost 1 base to trimming and J lost 1 base; unmatched junction nucleotides: 1. The CDR3 runs 14 residues. From germline, CDR1 is DFQATT and CDR2 SNEGSKA (reference sequence). The CDR3, as DNA: TGCAGTGCTAGAGCGGGGGGGGGCACAGATACGCAGTATTTT. It codes for CSARAGGGTDTQYF.